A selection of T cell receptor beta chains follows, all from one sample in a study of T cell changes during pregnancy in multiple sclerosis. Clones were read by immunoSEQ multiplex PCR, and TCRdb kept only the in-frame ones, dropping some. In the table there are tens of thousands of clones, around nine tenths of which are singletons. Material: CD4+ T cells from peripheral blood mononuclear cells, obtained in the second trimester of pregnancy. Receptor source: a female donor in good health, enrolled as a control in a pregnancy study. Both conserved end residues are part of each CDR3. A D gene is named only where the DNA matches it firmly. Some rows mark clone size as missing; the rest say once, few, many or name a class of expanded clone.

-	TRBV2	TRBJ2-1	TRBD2	TGTGCCAGCAGACTCGGGACTAGCGGGGGGGAGCAGTTCTTC	CASRLGTSGGEQFF
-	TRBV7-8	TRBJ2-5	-	TGTGCCAGCAGCTTCCTCGGCAGGGCGTACCAAGAGACCCAGTACTTC	CASSFLGRAYQETQYF
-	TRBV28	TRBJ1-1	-	TGTGCCAGCAGTTTAGGAGTCGGGGCTTTCTTT	CASSLGVGAFF
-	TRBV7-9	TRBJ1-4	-	TGTGCCAGCACCTCAGGGGAAGGGGAAAAACTGTTTTTT	CASTSGEGEKLFF
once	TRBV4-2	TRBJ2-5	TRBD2	TGTGCCAGCAGCCAGGACGCCCGGAGCGGGGGGGCGAAGACCCAGTACTTC	CASSQDARSGGAKTQYF
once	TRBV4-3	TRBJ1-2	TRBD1	TGCGCCAGCAGCCGGGATACGACAGGGTGGGGCTACACCTTC	CASSRDTTGWGYTF
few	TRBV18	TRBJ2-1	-	TGTGCCAGCTCATCGACAGGTTACTACAATGAGCAGTTCTTC	CASSSTGYYNEQFF
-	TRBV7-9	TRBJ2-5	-	TGTGCCAGCAGCTTATCGACAGGCCAAGAGACCCAGTACTTC	CASSLSTGQETQYF
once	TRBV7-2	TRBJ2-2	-	TGTGCCAGCAGCTTAGAACAGGGCCCCGGGGAGCTGTTTTTT	CASSLEQGPGELFF
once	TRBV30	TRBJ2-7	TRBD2	TGTGCCTGGAGTAAGCCCCCGGGGGGGCCGTCCGAGCAGTACTTC	CAWSKPPGGPSEQYF
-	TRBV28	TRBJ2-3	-	TGTGCCAGCAGTCCCCCAACAGATACGCAGTATTTT	CASSPPTDTQYF
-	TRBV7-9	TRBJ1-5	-	TGTGCCAGCAGCCACGGCGGGTACCAGCCCCAGCATTTT	CASSHGGYQPQHF
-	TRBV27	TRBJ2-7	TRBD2	TGTGCCAGCAGTTTTCGTAGCGGGGGCCCTCCGAACTCCTACGAGCAGTACTTC	CASSFRSGGPPNSYEQYF
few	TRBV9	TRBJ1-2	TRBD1	TGTGCCAGCAGCAACAGGGACAGCTATAACTATGGCTACACCTTC	CASSNRDSYNYGYTF
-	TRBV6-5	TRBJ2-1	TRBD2	TGTGCCAGCAGTTACTCGATAGCTAGCGGGGGGGTGCAGTTCTTC	CASSYSIASGGVQFF
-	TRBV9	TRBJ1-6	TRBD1	TGTGCCAGCGGCGAAACCCAGGGGGCGGAATCACCCCTCCACTTT	CASGETQGAESPLHF
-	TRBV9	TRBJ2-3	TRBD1	TGTGCCAGCAGCGCAGACCCGACAGGGGGGGTAGATACGCAGTATTTT	CASSADPTGGVDTQYF
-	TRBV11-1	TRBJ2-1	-	TGTGCCAGCAGCTACGCGGGGGCGGACAATGAGCAGTTCTTC	CASSYAGADNEQFF
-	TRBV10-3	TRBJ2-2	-	TGTGCCATCGAAGGCGGGGACACCGGGGAGCTGTTTTTT	CAIEGGDTGELFF
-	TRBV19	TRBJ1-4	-	TGTGCCAGTAAGAGGGAGGGACGGCACGAAAAACTGTTTTTT	CASKREGRHEKLFF
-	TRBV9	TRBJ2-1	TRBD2	TGTGCCAGCAGCCCCGGGGGGGCCTACAATGAGCAGTTCTTC	CASSPGGAYNEQFF
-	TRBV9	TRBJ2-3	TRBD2	TGTGCCAGCAGCCCCCAGCCGGGACTAACAGATACGCAGTATTTT	CASSPQPGLTDTQYF
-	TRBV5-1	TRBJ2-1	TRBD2	TGCGCCAGCAGCTTGTTAAGCGGGGCCTACAATGAGCAGTTCTTC	CASSLLSGAYNEQFF
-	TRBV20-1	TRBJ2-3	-	TGCAGTCCCAGGCCCGGAGATACGCAGTATTTT	CSPRPGDTQYF
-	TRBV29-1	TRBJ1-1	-	TGCAGCGTTGAATTGGGAGTGAACACTGAAGCTTTCTTT	CSVELGVNTEAFF
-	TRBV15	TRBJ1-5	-	TGTGCCGCGGCTCGGGGGAGCAATCAGCCCCAGCATTTT	CAAARGSNQPQHF
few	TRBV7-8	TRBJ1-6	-	TGTGCCAGCAGCCTAAACAGGGTTGATTCACCCCTCCACTTT	CASSLNRVDSPLHF
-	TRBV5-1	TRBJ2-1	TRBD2	TGCGCCAGCAGCCTCCTGACTAGCGGGGAGAATGAGCAGTTCTTC	CASSLLTSGENEQFF
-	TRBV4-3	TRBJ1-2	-	TGCGCCAGCAGCCAAGATCGGGGTTATGGCTACACCTTC	CASSQDRGYGYTF
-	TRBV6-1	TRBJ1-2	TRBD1	TGTGCCAGCAGTGCCTGGACAGGGGGCTACTATGGCTACACCTTC	CASSAWTGGYYGYTF
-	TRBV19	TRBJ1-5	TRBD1	TGTGCCAGTAGTCGATCCGGGACAGACTATAGCAATCAGCCCCAGCATTTT	CASSRSGTDYSNQPQHF
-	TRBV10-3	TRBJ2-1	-	TGTGCCATCAGTGAGAATAACAATGAGCAGTTCTTC	CAISENNNEQFF
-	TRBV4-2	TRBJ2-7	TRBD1	TGTGCCAGCAGCGATGTATGGGACAGAAGCTCCTACGAGCAGTACTTC	CASSDVWDRSSYEQYF
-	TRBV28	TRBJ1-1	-	TGTGCCAGCACGAGGAACCCGAGCGGTACTGAAGCTTTCTTT	CASTRNPSGTEAFF
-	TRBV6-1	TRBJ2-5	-	TGTGCCAGCAGCAAGGGGCGGGAACAAGAGACCCAGTACTTC	CASSKGREQETQYF
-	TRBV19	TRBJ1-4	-	TGTGCCAGTAGTATGGATGCGGCAACTAATGAAAAACTGTTTTTT	CASSMDAATNEKLFF
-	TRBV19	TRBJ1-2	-	TGTGCCAGTAGTGGGGACACCGCTAACTATGGCTACACCTTC	CASSGDTANYGYTF
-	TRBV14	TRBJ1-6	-	TGTGCCAGCAGCCCAACAACAGTTTCACCCCTCCACTTT	CASSPTTVSPLHF
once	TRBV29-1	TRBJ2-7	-	TGCAGCGCAGACCTAGGGGGACACCCCTACGAGCAGTACTTC	CSADLGGHPYEQYF
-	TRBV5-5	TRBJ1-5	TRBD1	TGTGCCAGCAGCTTTTCGACAGGGATCAATCAGCCCCAGCATTTT	CASSFSTGINQPQHF
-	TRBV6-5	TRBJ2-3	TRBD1	TGTGCCAGCAGTTCCATGGCCGGGACAGGCACAGATACGCAGTATTTT	CASSSMAGTGTDTQYF
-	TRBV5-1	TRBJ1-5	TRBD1	TGCGCCAGCAGCTTGACAGGGGCCGGAAATCAGCCCCAGCATTTT	CASSLTGAGNQPQHF
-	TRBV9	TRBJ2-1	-	TGTGCCAGCAGCGCCTCCGAGCCTGGCAGGCGCGAGCAGTTCTTC	CASSASEPGRREQFF
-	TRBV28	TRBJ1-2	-	TGTGCCAGCAGTTTGGGCAGGCCCTCGTTAGGATACGGCTACACCTTC	CASSLGRPSLGYGYTF
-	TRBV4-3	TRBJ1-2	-	TGCGCCAGCAGCCAAGACCCGCGACAGCACTATGGCTACACCTTC	CASSQDPRQHYGYTF
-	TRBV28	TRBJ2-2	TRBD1	TGTGCCAGCAGTTTGGGGACAGGGCAGGGCGGGGAGCTGTTTTTT	CASSLGTGQGGELFF
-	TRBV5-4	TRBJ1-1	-	TGTGCCAGCAGCCCCCTGCAGGGGAACACTGAAGCTTTCTTT	CASSPLQGNTEAFF
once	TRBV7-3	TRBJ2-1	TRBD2	TGTGCCAGCAGCTTAAGTACAGGCGGGAGGGATGAGCAGTTCTTC	CASSLSTGGRDEQFF
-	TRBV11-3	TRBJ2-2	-	TGTGCCAGCAGCCCTAGACGGATGAACACCGGGGAGCTGTTTTTT	CASSPRRMNTGELFF
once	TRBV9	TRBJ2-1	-	TGTGCCAGCAGTCTAGTGGGTGAATCCGGGAATGAGCAGTTCTTC	CASSLVGESGNEQFF
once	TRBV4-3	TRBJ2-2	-	TGCGCCAGCAGCCAAGAGGGAAGGGCGGGCGGGGAGCTGTTTTTT	CASSQEGRAGGELFF
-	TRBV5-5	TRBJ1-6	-	TGTGCCAGCAGCTTAACAGGGCCTAATTCACCCCTCCACTTT	CASSLTGPNSPLHF
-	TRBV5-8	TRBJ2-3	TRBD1	TGTGCCAGCAGGAAGACAGGGAGCACAGATACGCAGTATTTT	CASRKTGSTDTQYF
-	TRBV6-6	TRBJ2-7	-	TGTGCCAGCAGTTACGACAGAACCTACGAGCAGTACTTC	CASSYDRTYEQYF
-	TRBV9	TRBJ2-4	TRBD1	TGTGCCAGCAGCCTCACAGGGGAAGCCAAAAACATTCAGTACTTC	CASSLTGEAKNIQYF
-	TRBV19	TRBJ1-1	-	TGTGCCAGTAGTGCTGGGTGGGAGAGATACACTGAAGCTTTCTTT	CASSAGWERYTEAFF
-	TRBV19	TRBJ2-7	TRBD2	TGTGCCAGTAAACCCAGCGGGGCCTACGAGCAGTACTTC	CASKPSGAYEQYF
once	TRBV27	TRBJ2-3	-	TGTGCCAGCAGTTTATTGACACGACAGACAGATACGCAGTATTTT	CASSLLTRQTDTQYF
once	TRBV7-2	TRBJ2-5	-	TGTGCCGCCCGGGAGTCAGGGAGGGAGACCCAGTACTTC	CAARESGRETQYF